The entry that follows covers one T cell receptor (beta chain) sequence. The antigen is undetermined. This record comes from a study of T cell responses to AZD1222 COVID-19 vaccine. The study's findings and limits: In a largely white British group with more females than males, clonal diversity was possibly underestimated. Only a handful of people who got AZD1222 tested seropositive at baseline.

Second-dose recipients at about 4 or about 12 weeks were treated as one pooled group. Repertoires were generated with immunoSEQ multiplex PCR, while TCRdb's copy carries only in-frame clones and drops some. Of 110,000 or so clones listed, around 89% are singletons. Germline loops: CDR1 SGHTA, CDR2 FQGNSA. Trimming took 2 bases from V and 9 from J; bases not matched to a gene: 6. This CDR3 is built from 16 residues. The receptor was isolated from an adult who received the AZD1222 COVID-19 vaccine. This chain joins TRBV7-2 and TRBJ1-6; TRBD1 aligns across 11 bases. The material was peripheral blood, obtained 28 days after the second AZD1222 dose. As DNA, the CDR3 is TGTGCCAGCAGCTTAATCGGACAGGGGGCAGGTTCACCCCTCCACTTT. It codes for CASSLIGQGAGSPLHF.